The 27 T cell receptor beta chains listed next were all sequenced from one sample in a study of shared clonotypes between healthy human individuals. Sequencing was performed with immunoSEQ multiplex PCR; in TCRdb, only in-frame clones are kept and a portion is missing. The repertoire includes roughly 530,000 clones, 96% of them detected once, and 0.06% sits in the top ten. Material: naive CD4+ T cells sorted from blood. The subset denotes: CD45RA+ positively selected. The receptors were gathered from a woman aged 25 to 45 in good health.

V gene TRBV5-4 combines with J gene TRBJ2-7; 12 positions agree with TRBD1. The germline CDR1 and CDR2 sequences are SGHNT and YYREEE (reference sequence). This CDR3 spans 16 amino acids. After removal of 4 bases from V and 4 bases from J, the junction contained 9 bases not matched to a gene. CDR3 in amino acids: CASSVGGTGGFYEQYF. CDR3 bases: TGTGCCAGCAGCGTAGGAGGGACAGGGGGCTTTTACGAGCAGTACTTC.

The V gene is TRBV11-3, the J gene TRBJ2-3, with D unclear. V was clipped by 3 bases and J by 2 bases, with 15 bases between them. The germline V gene encodes CDR1 SGHNT and CDR2 YENEEA. The length of the CDR3 is 16 residues. This CDR3 is CASSFGDNRPTDTQYF. The CDR3 DNA reads TGTGCCAGCAGCTTTGGAGACAACCGTCCCACAGATACGCAGTATTTT.

This chain connects TRBV28 to TRBJ2-6; TRBD2 agrees at 11 bases. This CDR3 is 17 amino acids long. Germline V gene lookup returns CDR1 MDHEN and CDR2 SYDVKM. J was trimmed by 1 base and V by 7 bases; bases with no gene match: 6. In DNA, the CDR3 is TGTGCCAGCATCCCTACTAGCGGGAGTTCTGGGGCCAACGTCCTGACTTTC. Translating it yields CASIPTSGSSGANVLTF.

The rearrangement uses TRBV28 and TRBJ2-3; D ambiguous. V lost 8 bases and J lost 5, with 8 bases in between. Germline V gene data show CDR1 as MDHEN and CDR2 as SYDVKM. This CDR3 is built from 11 residues. The CDR3, as DNA: TGTGCCAGCCTCAACGGAGATACGCAGTATTTT. This codes for CASLNGDTQYF.

The chain uses TRBV6-5 and TRBJ2-7; 9 bases match TRBD2. CDR1 MNHEY and CDR2 SVGAGI come from the germline V gene. The CDR3 spans 13 residues. Trimming took 5 bases from V and 4 from J; bases not matched to a gene: 3. The DNA of the CDR3 is TGTGCCAGCAGTAAGGGACTAGCTTACGAGCAGTACTTC. It translates to CASSKGLAYEQYF.

The genes are TRBV5-5 and TRBJ2-3; no definite D call. Trimming took 0 bases from V and 2 from J, leaving 10 bases between them. Germline loops: CDR1 SGHKS, CDR2 YYEKEE (reference sequence). The CDR3 runs to 15 residues. CDR3 nucleotide sequence: TGTGCCAGCAGCTTGGGCCGGGTATTCACAGATACGCAGTATTTT. This translates into CASSLGRVFTDTQYF.

This sequence joins TRBV6-5 and TRBJ1-1; D may be TRBD1 (5 bases). Germline V lookup: CDR1 MNHEY, CDR2 SVGAGI. CDR3 size: 13 residues. Trimming cost V 2 bases and J 10 bases, with 14 bases left between them. CDR3 residues: CASSYGSAGGAFF. As DNA, the CDR3 is TGTGCCAGCAGTTACGGGTCGGCCGGGGGAGCTTTCTTT.

V gene TRBV30 combines with J gene TRBJ2-1; D is unclear. Trimming cost V 4 bases and J 8 bases, with 12 bases left between them. The CDR3 has 12 amino acids. CDR1 is GTSNPN and CDR2 is SVGIG in the germline V gene (reference sequence). In nucleotides, the CDR3 is TGTGCCTGGAAATCACCCGGATATGAGCAGTTCTTC. This codes for CAWKSPGYEQFF.

V is TRBV19 and J is TRBJ2-6; D is undetermined. The germline V gene encodes CDR1 LNHDA and CDR2 SQIVND (reference sequence). The CDR3 loop spans 14 amino acids. Trimming took off 4 bases at V and 1 base at J, with 5 bases between the two ends. As DNA, the CDR3 is TGTGCCAGTAGTACCTTTTCTGGGGCCAACGTCCTGACTTTC. This sequence encodes CASSTFSGANVLTF.

This clone was counted a single time. The rearrangement uses TRBV28 and TRBJ1-4; 7 nucleotides align to TRBD1. V dropped 7 bases and J dropped 8; count of bases not matched to a gene: 7. Germline lookup yields CDR1 MDHEN and CDR2 SYDVKM. The CDR3 covers 13 residues. CDR3 region: CASKTGVDEKLFF. CDR3 bases: TGTGCCAGCAAAACAGGGGTGGACGAAAAACTGTTTTTT.

This clone was detected only a few times. This chain links TRBV19 with TRBJ1-2; D unclear. Germline CDR1 and CDR2: LNHDA and SQIVND (reference sequence). The CDR3 loop spans 12 amino acids. Trimming took 5 bases from V and 0 from J, leaving 4 bases between them. The CDR3 protein is CASSVSNYGYTF. The CDR3 nucleotides read TGTGCCAGTAGTGTCTCTAACTATGGCTACACCTTC.

The chain uses TRBV18 and TRBJ1-1, with 7 bases fitting TRBD1. Germline V gene lookup returns CDR1 KGHSH and CDR2 LQKENI. CDR3 length equals 13 residues. The trim removed 5 bases at V and 4 bases at J, leaving 4 bases unmatched. The CDR3 DNA follows: TGTGCCAGCTCAGCGGGACAGATCACTGAAGCTTTCTTT. It specifies CASSAGQITEAFF.

The CDR3 region has the DNA TGTGCCAGCTACGTATCAGGGCGAAGCTACAATGAGCAGTTCTTC. Protein product: CASYVSGRSYNEQFF. The chain is built from TRBV18 and TRBJ2-1; perhaps TRBD1 as D (5 bases). The CDR3 covers 15 residues. V shed 7 bases and J shed 3 bases, with 16 bases lying between them. The germline V gene has CDR1 KGHSH and CDR2 LQKENI.

In DNA, the CDR3 is TGTGCCAGCAGGGGGACCCCGAATGAAAAACTGTTTTTT. Its translation: CASRGTPNEKLFF. The chain joins TRBV28 to TRBJ1-4; a weak D match, TRBD1 (5 bases). Trimming removed 6 bases from V and 5 bases from J, with 10 bases in between. Germline V gene sequence: CDR1 MDHEN, CDR2 SYDVKM. This CDR3 has 13 residues. Together with reference TRBV28 and TRBJ1-4, the CDR3 gives the full variable domain: DVKVTQSSRYLVKRTGEKVFLECVQDMDHENMFWYRQDPGLGLRLIYFSYDVKMKEKGDIPEGYSVSREKKERFSLILESASTNQTSMYLCASRGTPNEKLFFGSGTQLSVL.

The CDR3 DNA reads as TGTGCCAGCAGCTTGGCCTATGACACCTTAAATAGCAATCAGCCCCAGCATTTT. Protein: CASSLAYDTLNSNQPQHF. V is TRBV5-8 and J is TRBJ1-5; D remains unclear. CDR1 SGHTS and CDR2 YDEGEE come from the germline V gene. CDR3 size: 18 residues. Trimming pared 0 bases from V and 0 bases from J, leaving 16 bases between. Drawing the rest from reference TRBV5-8 and TRBJ1-5, the complete variable domain is EAGVTQSPTHLIKTRGQQATLRCSPISGHTSVYWYQQALGLGLQFLLWYDEGEERNRGNFPPRFSGRQFPNYSSELNVNALELEDSALYLCASSLAYDTLNSNQPQHFGDGTRLSIL.

The chain joins TRBV5-4 to TRBJ2-3; no clear D gene. CDR1 is SGHNT and CDR2 is YYREEE in the germline V gene (reference sequence). This CDR3 spans 13 amino acids. Trimming took 4 bases from V and 4 from J, leaving 10 bases between them. CDR3 loop: CASSPPGSDTQYF. CDR3 nucleotides: TGTGCCAGCAGCCCCCCAGGCTCAGATACGCAGTATTTT.

V is TRBV28 and J is TRBJ1-2; 10 bases agree with TRBD1. The V segment lost 10 bases and the J segment 8 bases; nucleotides outside the gene matches: 13. The CDR3 has 14 residues. CDR1 MDHEN and CDR2 SYDVKM come from the germline V gene. In DNA, the CDR3 is TGTGCCACCTTGACCGGACAGGGGGGTCGGGGCTACACCTTC. Amino acid sequence: CATLTGQGGRGYTF.

This chain links TRBV11-1 with TRBJ2-7; 7 bases are a match to TRBD1. CDR3 length: 13 amino acids. The germline V gene has CDR1 SGHAT and CDR2 FQDESV (reference sequence). J gave up 7 bases and V 3 bases, and 6 bases lay outside the gene matches. The CDR3 is CASSLGDSGEQYF. CDR3 in DNA: TGTGCCAGCAGCTTGGGGGACAGTGGTGAGCAGTACTTC.

In nucleotides, the CDR3 is TGTGCCAGCAGCGGGATTTTGGTTCGTGAGACCCAGTACTTC. This sequence encodes CASSGILVRETQYF. The chain links TRBV7-6 to TRBJ2-5; D is unclear. This CDR3 is 14 amino acids long. V lost 5 bases and J lost 5, with 15 bases in between. Germline V CDR1 and CDR2: SGHVS, FNYEAQ.

Comments on this clone: At the DNA level, this CDR3 is encoded by other sequences in the same sample as well. V usage is TRBV18 and J usage is TRBJ2-5; weak D call: TRBD2 (6 bases). This CDR3 contains 14 residues. V dropped 1 base and J dropped 5 bases, with 11 bases sitting between them. Germline CDR1 reads KGHSH; CDR2 reads LQKENI. The CDR3 DNA is TGTGCCAGCTCACCACGACCAGGAGGGGAGACCCAGTACTTC. Protein sequence: CASSPRPGGETQYF. Together with reference TRBV18 and TRBJ2-5, the CDR3 gives the full variable domain: NAGVMQNPRHLVRRRGQEARLRCSPMKGHSHVYWYRQLPEEGLKFMVYLQKENIIDESGMPKERFSAEFPKEGPSILRIQQVVRGDSAAYFCASSPRPGGETQYFGPGTRLLVL.

The V and J genes are TRBV30 and TRBJ2-5, with D uncertain. The CDR3 is 14 residues long. V gave up 5 bases and J gave up 1 base, with 14 bases separating them. Per the germline V gene, CDR1 is GTSNPN and CDR2 is SVGIG (reference sequence). The CDR3 sequence is CAWAFGGSQETQYF. CDR3 coding DNA: TGTGCCTGGGCATTCGGTGGCAGCCAAGAGACCCAGTACTTC.

CDR3 in DNA: TGTGCCAGCAGCAAGACAGGCTGGTTTGGGGGCTACACCTTC. This sequence encodes CASSKTGWFGGYTF. This chain links TRBV13 with TRBJ1-2; a possible D gene is TRBD1 (6 bases). Germline CDR1 PRHDT, CDR2 FYEKMQ (reference sequence). This CDR3 spans 14 amino acids. V was clipped by 5 bases and J by 8 bases, with 18 bases between them. Based on the CDR3 plus reference TRBV13 and TRBJ1-2, the full variable domain is AAGVIQSPRHLIKEKRETATLKCYPIPRHDTVYWYQQGPGQDPQFLISFYEKMQSDKGSIPDRFSAQQFSDYHSELNMSSLELGDSALYFCASSKTGWFGGYTFGSGTRLTVV.

The chain links TRBV7-9 to TRBJ1-5; 7 bases map to TRBD1. The CDR3 is 16 residues long. Losses at the gene ends were 1 base for V and 4 bases for J; bases not matched to a gene: 7. Germline CDR1 and CDR2: SEHNR and FQNEAQ (reference sequence). The CDR3 loop is CASSLGKGARNQPQHF. CDR3 coding DNA: TGTGCCAGCAGCTTAGGCAAGGGGGCGCGGAATCAGCCCCAGCATTTT.

V usage is TRBV5-4 and J usage is TRBJ2-3, with D perhaps matching TRBD2 (6 bases). V lost 2 bases and J lost 6, with 13 bases in between. CDR3 size: 14 residues. The V gene's germline CDR1 is SGHNT and CDR2 YYREEE (reference sequence). CDR3 sequence: CASSFVSGGDTQYF. For the CDR3, the DNA is TGTGCCAGCAGCTTCGTTAGCGGTGGGGATACGCAGTATTTT.

This clone was counted once. The chain couples TRBV28 to TRBJ2-7; D possibly corresponds to TRBD1 (5 bases). Germline V gene lookup returns CDR1 MDHEN and CDR2 SYDVKM. CDR3 length equals 14 residues. The V gene lost 8 bases and the J gene lost 13 bases, with 27 bases spanning the gap. CDR3 nucleotides: TGTGCCAGCGGCTCGACAGCTAACCTACGAGCAGTTTACTTC. It specifies CASGSTANLRAVYF.

The gene calls are TRBV2 and TRBJ2-7, with D perhaps given as TRBD1 or TRBD2 (6 bases each). Germline loops: CDR1 SNHLY, CDR2 FYNNEI. V was shortened by 0 bases and J by 1 base, with 19 bases between the two germline ends. There are 18 residues in the CDR3. In DNA, the CDR3 is TGTGCCAGCAGTGAAGCCTGGGACATCGGGGGAGGATCCTACGAGCAGTACTTC. Its protein is CASSEAWDIGGGSYEQYF.

The rearrangement uses TRBV19 and TRBJ1-3; no clear D. Trimming stripped 3 bases from V and 0 bases from J, with 9 bases between. This CDR3 has 15 residues. Germline CDR1 reads LNHDA; CDR2 reads SQIVND (reference sequence). CDR3 in DNA: TGTGCCAGTAGTATTGACCGAAACTCTGGAAACACCATATATTTT. Residues: CASSIDRNSGNTIYF. Together with reference TRBV19 and TRBJ1-3, the CDR3 gives the full variable domain: DGGITQSPKYLFRKEGQNVTLSCEQNLNHDAMYWYRQDPGQGLRLIYYSQIVNDFQKGDIAEGYSVSREKKESFPLTVTSAQKNPTAFYLCASSIDRNSGNTIYFGEGSWLTVV.